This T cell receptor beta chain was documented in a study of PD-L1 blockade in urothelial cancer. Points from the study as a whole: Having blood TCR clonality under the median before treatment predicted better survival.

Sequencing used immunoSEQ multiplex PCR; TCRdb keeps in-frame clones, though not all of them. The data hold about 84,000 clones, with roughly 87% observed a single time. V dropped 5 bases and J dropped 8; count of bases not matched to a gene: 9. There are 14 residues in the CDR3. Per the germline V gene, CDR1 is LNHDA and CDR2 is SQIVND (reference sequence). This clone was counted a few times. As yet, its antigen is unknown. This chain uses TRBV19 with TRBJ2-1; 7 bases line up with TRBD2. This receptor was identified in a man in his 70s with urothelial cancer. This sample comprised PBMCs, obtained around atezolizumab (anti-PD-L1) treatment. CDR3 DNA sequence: TGTGCCAGTAGTCCCCGCGGTAGCGGGTATGAGCAGTTCTTC. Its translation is CASSPRGSGYEQFF.